This record looks at one T cell receptor (beta chain) sequence and its context. This clone was observed a handful of times. It has no known antigen specificity. No much larger clone exists at a distance of one base, and base qualities are not known. This entry comes from a study of blood T cell repertoires in COVID-19 (dated by TCRdb to about 2020). With regard to the full study: Samples covering the acute and convalescent phases of COVID-19 were provided by collaborators in the United States, Italy and Spain. Sample metadata almost always included a de-identified subject ID, COVID-19 status, age in years and sex. The repertoires were released in a freely available public database meant as a resource for research on the immune response to SARS-CoV-2. The prospective study material was composed of cDNA or gDNA derived from T cells, B-cell-depleted T cells, or PBMCs. HLA class I and class II types, where available, came from metadata supplied by the sample provider rather than from assay-based typing. The samples were drawn from two sources: the first 160 participants of the ongoing ImmuneRACE study, and 1,254 subjects contributed by 6 global collaborators. The dataset comprised deeply sampled blood TCRbeta repertoires from subjects exposed to, actively infected with, or recovered from COVID-19.

V loses 6 bases at its end and J loses 1 base; junction bases beyond the gene matches: 3. Measured from the cysteine to the phenylalanine, the CDR3 is 14 residues long. CDR3 DNA only is kept here, 42 bases in frame from base 1. CDR1 and CDR2 were assigned from the germline V gene as MNHEY and SVGAGI. What the research found in general, with its limitations: The amount of clinical and demographic metadata varied by source and participant and was provided uncurated.

The collaborating institutions used their own protocols to collect whole blood in K2EDTA tubes. For TCRbeta analysis, collaborators shipped samples in one of three forms: frozen whole blood, isolated PBMCs, or DNA extracted from either of those sample types. The immunoSEQ Assay, a bias-controlled multiplex PCR, was used to amplify TCRbeta CDR3 regions from genomic DNA. The original pipeline was this. Nucleated cell counts per sample were estimated from amplification of reference gene primers within the assay. Sequence reads were collapsed and filtered to measure the absolute abundance of every unique TCRbeta CDR3 rearrangement. For each sample, productive Simpson clonality was calculated by taking the square root of Simpson's diversity index across productive rearrangements. Imported from immuneACCESS, the table was reduced by TCRdb to in-frame sequences with V and J called. These copies leave out some clones; in studies compared against another copy, an unresolved V gene accounts for under half, and the cause of the remainder is not known. The V and J calls and the clone size are those of that table, but D and trimming were determined from the DNA. This sample has about 140,000 clones in its table, and 60% to 80% of those were observed once. Together, the top ten hold more than 8.5% of the sample.

Recombination connected TRBV6-5 to TRBJ1-1; the central 9 bases match TRBD1. Material for sequencing was peripheral blood. This receptor was obtained from a woman aged 50 to 65 with active or convalescent COVID-19. The sequenced DNA is TGTGCCAGCAGACGGGACAGGGAGAACACTGAAGCTTTCTTT. Its protein is CASRRDRENTEAFF.